The rows below give T cell receptor beta chains drawn from one sample of a study of CD8+ T cells in alopecia areata. Measured with immunoSEQ multiplex PCR; TCRdb has only the in-frame clones, and not every one. The repertoire includes 150,000 to 200,000 clones, about 47% of them detected once, and over 9.5% sits in the top ten. The material was CD8+ T cells sorted from blood, obtained at approximately week 51, from a patient treated with tofacitinib. The receptors shown here come from a human donor with alopecia areata. CDR3s include the opening cysteine and the closing phenylalanine or tryptophan. The D gene is left open where the match is weak. Clone sizes are given selectively: once, few, many, or a class where the clone is expanded.

j_call clone_size v_call d_call cdr3_aa cdr3_nt
TRBJ1-5 few TRBV4-1 . CASSQEKSLNHQPQHF TGCGCCAGCAGCCAAGAAAAATCTCTGAACCATCAGCCCCAGCATTTT
TRBJ1-1 few TRBV9 . CASSAGVVGTEAFF TGTGCCAGCAGCGCAGGGGTCGTGGGCACTGAAGCTTTCTTT
TRBJ2-2 few TRBV6-5 . CASSYFSGHGELFF TGTGCCAGCAGTTACTTCTCAGGGCACGGGGAGCTGTTTTTT
TRBJ1-6 . TRBV6-6 TRBD1 CASSYSRTGISPLHF TGTGCCAGCAGTTACTCGAGGACAGGGATTTCACCCCTCCACTTT
TRBJ2-2 . TRBV10-3 . CAISESQGADGELFF TGTGCCATCAGTGAGTCACAAGGGGCAGACGGGGAGCTGTTTTTT
TRBJ2-3 . TRBV30 . CAWSRAGYTDTQYF TGTGCCTGGAGTAGGGCGGGGTACACAGATACGCAGTATTTT
TRBJ1-4 few TRBV4-3 . CASSRLLGGSNEKLFF TGCGCCAGCAGCCGCCTACTGGGGGGATCTAATGAAAAACTGTTTTTT
TRBJ1-2 . TRBV30 TRBD1 CAWSVDRVGYTF TGTGCCTGGAGTGTGGACAGGGTTGGCTACACCTTC
TRBJ2-5 few TRBV7-9 TRBD1 CASSFPGQDTTQYF TGTGCCAGCAGCTTTCCGGGACAGGATACTACCCAGTACTTC
TRBJ2-5 . TRBV6-6 . CASRQPPQGQTQYF TGTGCCAGCAGACAACCTCCACAGGGACAGACCCAGTACTTC
TRBJ2-5 few TRBV7-3 TRBD1 CASSLTGGVETQYF TGTGCCAGCAGCCTTACAGGGGGCGTAGAGACCCAGTACTTC
TRBJ2-1 . TRBV18 TRBD2 CASSLLAGAYNEQFF TGTGCCAGCTCGCTTCTAGCGGGGGCTTACAATGAGCAGTTCTTC
TRBJ2-2 . TRBV7-2 . CASSPRRGRMNTGELFF TGTGCCAGCAGCCCAAGGAGGGGGCGGATGAACACCGGGGAGCTGTTTTTT
TRBJ1-1 . TRBV2 . CASSGTEETEAFF TGTGCCAGCAGTGGGACTGAGGAGACTGAAGCTTTCTTT
TRBJ2-5 . TRBV5-6 . CASSVPGSTQYF TGTGCCAGCAGCGTTCCAGGGTCGACCCAGTACTTC
TRBJ2-4 . TRBV5-1 . CASSLGTGVSVNIQYF TGCGCCAGCAGCTTGGGGACCGGCGTTTCGGTAAACATTCAGTACTTC
TRBJ2-7 . TRBV27 TRBD1 CASSFWGTGTYEQYF TGTGCCAGCAGTTTTTGGGGGACAGGGACCTACGAGCAGTACTTC
TRBJ2-5 . TRBV5-6 . CASSPRGKKGRETQYF TGTGCCAGCAGCCCCCGGGGGAAAAAAGGCCGAGAGACCCAGTACTTC
TRBJ1-2 . TRBV30 . CAWSVPGYGYTF TGTGCCTGGAGTGTCCCGGGTTATGGCTACACCTTC
TRBJ2-7 . TRBV7-2 TRBD1 CASGTGVSYEQYF TGTGCCAGCGGGACAGGGGTATCCTACGAGCAGTACTTC
TRBJ1-2 . TRBV14 . CASSQVVTSYGYTF TGTGCCAGCAGCCAAGTCGTCACTAGCTATGGCTACACCTTC
TRBJ2-7 . TRBV6-5 TRBD2 CASSYNGLAAHEQYF TGTGCCAGCAGTTATAACGGACTAGCAGCCCACGAGCAGTACTTC
TRBJ2-7 . TRBV7-9 TRBD2 CASSLPSGLAASSYEQYF TGTGCCAGCAGCTTACCATCGGGACTAGCGGCAAGCTCCTACGAGCAGTACTTC
TRBJ2-2 . TRBV13 . CASSPEAGELFF TGTGCCAGCAGCCCAGAGGCCGGGGAGCTGTTTTTT
TRBJ2-3 . TRBV30 . CAWSVGPGGRPGDTQYF TGTGCCTGGAGTGTAGGCCCGGGGGGCCGGCCCGGAGATACGCAGTATTTT
TRBJ2-2 few TRBV10-3 . CAISEPGGQINTGELFF TGTGCCATCAGTGAGCCGGGGGGACAGATCAACACCGGGGAGCTGTTTTTT
TRBJ2-7 once TRBV27 . CASSLSTNSYEQYF TGTGCCAGCAGTTTATCGACGAACTCCTACGAGCAGTACTTC
TRBJ2-1 few TRBV19 . CASNLGDNEQFF TGTGCCAGTAACCTGGGGGACAATGAGCAGTTCTTC